The clone carrying this T cell receptor (beta chain) occurred a few times. This record comes from a study of blood T cell repertoires in COVID-19. The repertoire was sequenced with immunoSEQ multiplex PCR; TCRdb's copy has only in-frame clones and lacks some. The data hold under 450,000 clones, with more than 75% observed a single time. V lost 0 bases, J lost 7 bases, and 9 bases stayed unmatched. This CDR3 is built from 18 residues. Germline CDR1 reads SNHLY; CDR2 reads FYNNEI. The clonotype originates from a woman in her 30s who had recovered from COVID-19. Sample: PBMCs or T cells enriched from blood (not recorded which). This rearrangement joins TRBV2 to TRBJ2-2; TRBD2 matches 12 bases. The CDR3 nucleotides are TGTGCCAGCAGTGAAGCCCCCCTAGCGGGAGGGGTCGGCGGGGAGCTGTTTTTT. Translated, it gives CASSEAPLAGGVGGELFF.